Listed here are 2 T cell receptor beta chains from one sample, sequenced in a study of T cell responses to AZD1222 COVID-19 vaccine. Data came from immunoSEQ multiplex PCR; TCRdb stores just in-frame clones and leaves some out. Here the sample spans about 120,000 clones, roughly 90% being singletons. The material was peripheral blood, obtained 28 days after the second AZD1222 dose. These receptors were obtained from an adult who received the AZD1222 COVID-19 vaccine.

CDR3 loop: CASSRDRVVTYEQYF. For the CDR3, the DNA is TGTGCCAGCAGCCGAGACAGGGTAGTTACCTACGAGCAGTACTTC. This chain connects TRBV5-6 to TRBJ2-7; 7 bases line up with TRBD1. Per germline, CDR1 SGHDT and CDR2 YYEEEE. Trimming removed 4 bases from V and 2 bases from J; junction bases left unmatched: 9. The CDR3 has 15 amino acids.

J is TRBJ2-3 and V is TRBV9; D is possibly TRBD1 or TRBD2 (5 bases each). Germline CDR1 and CDR2: SGDLS and YYNGEE. The CDR3 runs 16 residues. Trimming took off 0 bases at V and 2 bases at J, with 13 bases between the two ends. CDR3 sequence (DNA): TGTGCCAGCAGCGTAGGGAGGACACATAACACAGATACGCAGTATTTT. Its protein is CASSVGRTHNTDTQYF.